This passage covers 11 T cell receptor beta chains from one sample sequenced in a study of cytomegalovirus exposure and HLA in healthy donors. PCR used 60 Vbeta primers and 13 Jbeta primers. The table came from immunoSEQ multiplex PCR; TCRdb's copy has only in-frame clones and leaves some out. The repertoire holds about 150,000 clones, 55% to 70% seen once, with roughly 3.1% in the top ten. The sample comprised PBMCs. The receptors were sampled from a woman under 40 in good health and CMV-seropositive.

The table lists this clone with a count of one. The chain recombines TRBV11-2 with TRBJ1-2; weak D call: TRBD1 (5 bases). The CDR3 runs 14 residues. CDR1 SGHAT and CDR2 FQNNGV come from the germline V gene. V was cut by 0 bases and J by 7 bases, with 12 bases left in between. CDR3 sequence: CASSLDAGDGGYTF. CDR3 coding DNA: TGTGCCAGCAGCTTAGATGCGGGGGACGGTGGCTACACCTTC.

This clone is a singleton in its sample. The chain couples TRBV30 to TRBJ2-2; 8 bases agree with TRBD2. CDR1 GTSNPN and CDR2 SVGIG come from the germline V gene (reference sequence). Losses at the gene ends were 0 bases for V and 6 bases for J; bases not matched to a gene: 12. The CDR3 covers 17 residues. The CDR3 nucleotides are TGTGCCTGGAGTGTCCTCGGACTAGCCGGTTTCCCCGGGGAGCTGTTTTTT. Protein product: CAWSVLGLAGFPGELFF.

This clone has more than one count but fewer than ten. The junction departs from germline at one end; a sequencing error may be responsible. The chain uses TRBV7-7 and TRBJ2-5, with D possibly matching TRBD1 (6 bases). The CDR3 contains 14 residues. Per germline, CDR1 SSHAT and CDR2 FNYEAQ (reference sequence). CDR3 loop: CASSLAGQGETQYF. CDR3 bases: TGTGCTAGCAGCTTAGCTGGGCAGGGGGAGACCCAGTACTTC.

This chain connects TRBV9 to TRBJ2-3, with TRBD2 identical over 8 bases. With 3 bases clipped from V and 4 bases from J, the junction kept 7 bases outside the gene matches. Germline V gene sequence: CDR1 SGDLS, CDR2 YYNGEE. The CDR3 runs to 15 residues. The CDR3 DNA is TGTGCCAGCAGCGCCGGGGGGGCTACCCCAGATACGCAGTATTTT. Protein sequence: CASSAGGATPDTQYF.

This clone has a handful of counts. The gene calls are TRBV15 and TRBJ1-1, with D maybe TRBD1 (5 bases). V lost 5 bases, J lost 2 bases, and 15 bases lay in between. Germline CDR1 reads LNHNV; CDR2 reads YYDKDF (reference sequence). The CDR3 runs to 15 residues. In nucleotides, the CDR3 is TGTGCCACCAGCTTACAAGGGGCTCCCAACACTGAAGCTTTCTTT. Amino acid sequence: CATSLQGAPNTEAFF.

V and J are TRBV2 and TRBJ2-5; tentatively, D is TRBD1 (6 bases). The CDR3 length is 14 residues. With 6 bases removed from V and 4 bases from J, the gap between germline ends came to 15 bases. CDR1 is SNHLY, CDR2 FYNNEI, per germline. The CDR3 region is CASSSRGGGETQYF. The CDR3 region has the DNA TGTGCCAGCAGCTCCCGAGGGGGTGGAGAGACCCAGTACTTC.

CDR3 DNA: TGCGCCAGCAGCCCGGGACTGTTTCCTAGCACAGATACGCAGTATTTT. Translation gives CASSPGLFPSTDTQYF. The J gene is TRBJ2-3, the V gene TRBV5-1; perhaps TRBD2 as D (6 bases). Between the trimmed V and J ends, which lost 4 bases and 0 bases, there was a span of 15 bases. Germline loops: CDR1 SGHRS, CDR2 YFSETQ. This CDR3 comprises 16 residues.

The CDR3: CASSPLTSVAGDTQYF. The CDR3 DNA reads as TGTGCCAGCAGTCCTCTGACTAGCGTGGCCGGAGATACGCAGTATTTT. The chain employs TRBV27 and TRBJ2-3; 8 bases line up with TRBD2. V shed 5 bases, J shed 5 bases, and the junction held 12 bases outside the gene matches. Germline CDR1 is MNHEY and CDR2 is SMNVEV (reference sequence). The CDR3 is 16 residues long.

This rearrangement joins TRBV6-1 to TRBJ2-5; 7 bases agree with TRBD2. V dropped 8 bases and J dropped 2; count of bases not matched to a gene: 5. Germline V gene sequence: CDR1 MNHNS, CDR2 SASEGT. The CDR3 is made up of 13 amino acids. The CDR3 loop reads CASGLGRQETQYF. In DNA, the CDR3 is TGTGCCAGCGGACTAGGGAGACAAGAGACCCAGTACTTC.

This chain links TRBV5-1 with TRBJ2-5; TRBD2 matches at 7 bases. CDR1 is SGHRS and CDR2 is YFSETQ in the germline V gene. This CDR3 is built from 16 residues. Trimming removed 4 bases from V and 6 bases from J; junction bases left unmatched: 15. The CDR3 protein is CASSPVPGGGRKTQYF. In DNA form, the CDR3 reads TGCGCCAGCAGCCCCGTACCGGGGGGTGGGAGAAAGACCCAGTACTTC.

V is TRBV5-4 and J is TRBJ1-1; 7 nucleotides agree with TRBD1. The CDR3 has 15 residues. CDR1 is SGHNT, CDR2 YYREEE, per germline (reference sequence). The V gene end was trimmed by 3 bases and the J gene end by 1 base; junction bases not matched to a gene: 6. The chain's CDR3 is CASSSYGQANTEAFF. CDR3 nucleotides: TGTGCCAGCAGCTCTTACGGACAGGCGAACACTGAAGCTTTCTTT.